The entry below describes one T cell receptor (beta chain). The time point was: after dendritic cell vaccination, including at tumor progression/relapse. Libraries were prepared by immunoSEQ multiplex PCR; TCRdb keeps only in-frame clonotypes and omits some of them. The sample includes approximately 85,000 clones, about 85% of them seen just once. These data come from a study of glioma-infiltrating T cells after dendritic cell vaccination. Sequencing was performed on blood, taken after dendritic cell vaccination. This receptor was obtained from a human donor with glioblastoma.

Written as DNA, the CDR3 is TGTGCCAGTTCTGACAGGGAAAACACTGAAGCTTTCTTT. It translates to CASSDRENTEAFF. The genes are TRBV19 and TRBJ1-1; 7 bases map to TRBD1. The CDR3 has 13 amino acids. Germline CDR1 is LNHDA and CDR2 is SQIVND (reference sequence). V lost 8 bases to trimming and J lost 2 bases; unmatched junction nucleotides: 5. Complete variable domain (other parts from reference TRBV19 and TRBJ1-1): DGGITQSPKYLFRKEGQNVTLSCEQNLNHDAMYWYRQDPGQGLRLIYYSQIVNDFQKGDIAEGYSVSREKKESFPLTVTSAQKNPTAFYLCASSDRENTEAFFGQGTRLTVV.